The sequence of this T cell receptor (beta chain) was determined in a study of blood T cell repertoires in COVID-19 (TCRdb year 2020). In the study overall: The collaborator samples originated in the United States, Italy and Spain and spanned the acute and convalescent phases of COVID-19. The material from the prospective study consisted of cDNA or gDNA derived from T cells, B-cell-depleted T cells, or PBMCs. The dataset comprised deeply sampled blood TCRbeta repertoires from subjects exposed to, actively infected with, or recovered from COVID-19. The repertoires were released in a freely available public database meant as a resource for research on the immune response to SARS-CoV-2. The samples were drawn from the first 160 participants of the ongoing ImmuneRACE study and from some 1,300 subjects provided by 6 global collaborators. Sample metadata almost always included a de-identified subject ID, COVID-19 status, age in years and sex. Where available, HLA class I and class II types were obtained from metadata supplied by the sample provider rather than from assay-based typing.

The CDR3 numbers 15 residues from cysteine through phenylalanine. Only the CDR3 DNA is retained, 45 bases long and in frame from the first base. For CDR1 and CDR2, the germline V gene lists SGDLS and YYNGEE. V loses 4 bases of germline sequence and J loses 9 bases, and the interval between the two ends is 17 bases. The collaborating institutions used their own protocols to collect whole blood in K2EDTA tubes. For TCRbeta analysis, collaborator samples were shipped as frozen whole blood, as isolated PBMCs, or as DNA extracted from either sample type. The full study reports these points: The quantity of clinical and demographic metadata differed by source and by participant and was supplied without curation.

About this clone itself: The antigen it binds to is not known. Base qualities are missing; no much larger clone stands one base away.

TCRbeta CDR3 regions were amplified from genomic DNA by means of the immunoSEQ Assay, a bias-controlled multiplex PCR. For the original study's pipeline: The number of nucleated cells in each sample was estimated by amplification of reference gene primers within the assay. To quantify the absolute abundance of each unique TCRbeta CDR3 rearrangement, sequence reads were collapsed and filtered. For each sample, productive Simpson clonality was calculated by taking the square root of Simpson's diversity index across productive rearrangements. TCRdb re-hosts the immuneACCESS table, in-frame sequences only. Its copies lack some clones; in the studies checked, an unresolved V gene accounts for under half of them, and the cause for the rest is not known. V and J calls and clone size are copied from that table; D and trimming were computed from the DNA. Present in this sample are more than 95,000 clones, approximately 80% of which were seen just once. The ten largest clones represent roughly 13% of the sample.

Sequencing was done on a sample of peripheral blood. The rearrangement joined TRBV9 to TRBJ1-6; TRBD1 is possibly the D segment (6 matching bases). The clonotype originates from a human donor in a cohort sampled during active or convalescent COVID-19. The CDR3 region: CASSSQGLGASPLHF. The DNA sequence follows: TGTGCCAGCAGCAGTCAGGGGTTAGGGGCTTCACCCCTCCACTTT.